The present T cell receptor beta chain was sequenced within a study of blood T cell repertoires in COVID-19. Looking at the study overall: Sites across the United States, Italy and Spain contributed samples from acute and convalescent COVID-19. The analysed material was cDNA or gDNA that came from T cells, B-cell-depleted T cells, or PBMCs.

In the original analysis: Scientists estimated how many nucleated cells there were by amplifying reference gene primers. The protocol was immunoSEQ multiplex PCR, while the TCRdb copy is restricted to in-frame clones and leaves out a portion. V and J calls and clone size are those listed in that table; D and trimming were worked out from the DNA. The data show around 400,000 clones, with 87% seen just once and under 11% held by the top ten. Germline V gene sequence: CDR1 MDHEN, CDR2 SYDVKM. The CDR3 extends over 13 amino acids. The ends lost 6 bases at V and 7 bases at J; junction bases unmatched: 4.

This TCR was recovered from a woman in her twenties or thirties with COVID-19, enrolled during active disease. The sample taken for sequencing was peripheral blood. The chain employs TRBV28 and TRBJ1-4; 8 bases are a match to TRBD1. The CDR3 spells CASRGQGSEKLFF. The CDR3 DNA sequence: TGTGCCAGCAGAGGACAGGGAAGTGAAAAACTGTTTTTT.